This T cell receptor (beta chain) is from a study of blood T cell repertoires in COVID-19. On the study more broadly: In each case, the material was cDNA or gDNA derived from T cells, B-cell-depleted T cells, or PBMCs.

J gave up 2 bases and V 2 bases, and 10 bases lay outside the gene matches. This CDR3 contains 19 residues. Germline V gene data show CDR1 as LGHNT and CDR2 as FRNRAP. Source study methods: Amplification of reference gene primers provided the estimated nucleated cell counts. Only in-frame clones appear in the TCRdb table, and some are missing; sequencing was by immunoSEQ multiplex PCR. That table gives V, J and clone size, and the DNA gave D and trimming. There are 140,000 or so clones in the sample; about four fifths occur only once, and around 8.6% lies in the top ten. Sequences were obtained from peripheral blood. The J gene is TRBJ2-1, the V gene TRBV12-5; 12 bases line up with TRBD2. This clonotype was sampled from a human donor in a cohort sampled during active COVID-19. The CDR3 region is CASGLHVTSGGPTYNEQFF. For the CDR3, the DNA is TGTGCTAGTGGTTTGCACGTTACTAGCGGGGGGCCTACCTACAATGAGCAGTTCTTC.